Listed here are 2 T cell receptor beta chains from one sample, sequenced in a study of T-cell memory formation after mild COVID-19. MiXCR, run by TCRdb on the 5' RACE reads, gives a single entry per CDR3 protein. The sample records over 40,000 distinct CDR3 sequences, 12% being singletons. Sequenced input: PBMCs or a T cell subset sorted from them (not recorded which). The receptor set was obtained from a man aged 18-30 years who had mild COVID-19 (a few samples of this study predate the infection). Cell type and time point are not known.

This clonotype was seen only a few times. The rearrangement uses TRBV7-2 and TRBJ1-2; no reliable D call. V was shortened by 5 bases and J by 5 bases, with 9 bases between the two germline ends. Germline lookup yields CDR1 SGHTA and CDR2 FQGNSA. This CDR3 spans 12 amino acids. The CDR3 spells CASSQDLYGYTF. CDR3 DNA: TGTGCCAGCAGCCAGGACCTATATGGCTACACCTTC.

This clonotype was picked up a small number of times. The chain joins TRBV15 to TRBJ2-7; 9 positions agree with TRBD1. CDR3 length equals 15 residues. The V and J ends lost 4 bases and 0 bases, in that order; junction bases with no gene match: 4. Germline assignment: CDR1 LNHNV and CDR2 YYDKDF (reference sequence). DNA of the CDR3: TGTGCCACCAGCAAAAGGGACAGGGACTCCTACGAGCAGTACGTC. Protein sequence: CATSKRDRDSYEQYV.